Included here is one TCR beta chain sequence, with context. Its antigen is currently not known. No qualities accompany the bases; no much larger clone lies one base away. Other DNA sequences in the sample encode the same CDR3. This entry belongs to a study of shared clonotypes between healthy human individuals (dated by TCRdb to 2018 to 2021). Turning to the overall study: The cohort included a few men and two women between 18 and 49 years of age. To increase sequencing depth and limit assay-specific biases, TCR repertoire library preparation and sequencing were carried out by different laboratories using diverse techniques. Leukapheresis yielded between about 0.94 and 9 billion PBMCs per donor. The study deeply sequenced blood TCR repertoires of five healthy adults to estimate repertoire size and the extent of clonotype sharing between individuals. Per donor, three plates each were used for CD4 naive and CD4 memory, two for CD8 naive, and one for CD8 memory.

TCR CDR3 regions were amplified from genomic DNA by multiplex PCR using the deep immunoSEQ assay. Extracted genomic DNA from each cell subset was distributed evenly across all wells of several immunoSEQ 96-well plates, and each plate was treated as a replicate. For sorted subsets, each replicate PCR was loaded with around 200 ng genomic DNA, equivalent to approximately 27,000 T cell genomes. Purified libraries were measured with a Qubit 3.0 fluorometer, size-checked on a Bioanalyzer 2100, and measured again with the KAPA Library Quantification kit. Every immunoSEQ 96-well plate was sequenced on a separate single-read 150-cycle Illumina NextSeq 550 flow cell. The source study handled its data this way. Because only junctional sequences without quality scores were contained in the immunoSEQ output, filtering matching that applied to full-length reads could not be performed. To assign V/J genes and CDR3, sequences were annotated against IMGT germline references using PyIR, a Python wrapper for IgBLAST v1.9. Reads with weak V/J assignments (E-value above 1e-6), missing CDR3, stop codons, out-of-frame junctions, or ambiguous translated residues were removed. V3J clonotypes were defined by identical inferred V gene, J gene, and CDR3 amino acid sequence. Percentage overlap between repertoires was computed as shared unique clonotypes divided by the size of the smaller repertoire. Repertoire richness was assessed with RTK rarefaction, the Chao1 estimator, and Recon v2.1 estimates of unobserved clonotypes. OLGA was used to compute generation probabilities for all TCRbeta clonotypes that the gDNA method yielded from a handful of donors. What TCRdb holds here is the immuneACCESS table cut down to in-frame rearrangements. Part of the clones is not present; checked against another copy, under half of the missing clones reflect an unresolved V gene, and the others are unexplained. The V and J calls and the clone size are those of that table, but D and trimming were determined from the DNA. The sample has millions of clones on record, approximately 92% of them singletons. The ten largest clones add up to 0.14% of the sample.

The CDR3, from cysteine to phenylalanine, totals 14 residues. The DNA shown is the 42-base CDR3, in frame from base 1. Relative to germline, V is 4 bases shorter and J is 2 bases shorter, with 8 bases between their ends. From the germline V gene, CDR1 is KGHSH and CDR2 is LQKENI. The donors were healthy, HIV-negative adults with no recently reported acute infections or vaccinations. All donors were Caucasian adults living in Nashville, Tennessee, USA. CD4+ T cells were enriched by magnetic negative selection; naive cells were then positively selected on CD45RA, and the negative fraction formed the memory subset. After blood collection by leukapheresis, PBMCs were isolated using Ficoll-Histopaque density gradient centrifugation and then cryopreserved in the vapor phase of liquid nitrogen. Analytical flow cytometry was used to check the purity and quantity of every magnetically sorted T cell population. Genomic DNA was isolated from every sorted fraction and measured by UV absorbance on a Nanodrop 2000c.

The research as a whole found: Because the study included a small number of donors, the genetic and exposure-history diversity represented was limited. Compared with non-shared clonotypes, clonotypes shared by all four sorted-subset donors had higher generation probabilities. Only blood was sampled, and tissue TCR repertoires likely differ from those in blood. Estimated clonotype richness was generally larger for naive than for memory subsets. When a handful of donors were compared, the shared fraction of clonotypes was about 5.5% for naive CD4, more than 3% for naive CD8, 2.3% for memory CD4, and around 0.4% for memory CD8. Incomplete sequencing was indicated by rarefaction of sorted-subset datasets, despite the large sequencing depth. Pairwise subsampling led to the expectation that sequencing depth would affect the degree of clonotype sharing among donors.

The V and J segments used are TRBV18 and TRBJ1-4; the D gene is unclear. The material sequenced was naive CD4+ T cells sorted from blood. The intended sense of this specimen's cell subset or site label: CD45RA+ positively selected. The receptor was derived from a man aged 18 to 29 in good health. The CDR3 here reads CASSRGSTNEKLFF. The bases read TGTGCCAGCTCACGAGGGTCGACTAATGAAAAACTGTTTTTT.